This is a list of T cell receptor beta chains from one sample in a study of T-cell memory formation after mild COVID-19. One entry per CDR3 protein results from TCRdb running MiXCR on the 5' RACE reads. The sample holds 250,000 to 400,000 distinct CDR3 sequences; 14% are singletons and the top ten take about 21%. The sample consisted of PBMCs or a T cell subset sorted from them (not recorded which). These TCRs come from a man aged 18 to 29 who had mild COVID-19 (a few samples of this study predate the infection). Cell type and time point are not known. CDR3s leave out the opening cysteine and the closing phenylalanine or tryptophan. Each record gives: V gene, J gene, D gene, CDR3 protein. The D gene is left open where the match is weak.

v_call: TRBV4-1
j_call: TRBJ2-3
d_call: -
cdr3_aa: ASSREQGSPDTQY

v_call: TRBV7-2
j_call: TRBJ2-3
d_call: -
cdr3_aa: ASSLGTPSTDTQY

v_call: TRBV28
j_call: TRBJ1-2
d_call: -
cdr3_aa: ASRYSANYGYT

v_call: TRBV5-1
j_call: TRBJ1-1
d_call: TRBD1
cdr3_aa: ASSLTGRDEAF

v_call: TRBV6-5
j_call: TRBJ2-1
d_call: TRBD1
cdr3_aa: ASSLTGTGGINEQF

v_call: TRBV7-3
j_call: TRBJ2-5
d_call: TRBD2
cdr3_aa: ASRQGAGGTGTQY

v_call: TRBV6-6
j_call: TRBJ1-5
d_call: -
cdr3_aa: ASNPRSGQPQH

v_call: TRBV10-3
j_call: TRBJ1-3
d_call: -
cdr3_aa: AISGTVSGNTIY

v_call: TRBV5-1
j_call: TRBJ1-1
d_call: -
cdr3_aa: ASSLDPDTNTEAF

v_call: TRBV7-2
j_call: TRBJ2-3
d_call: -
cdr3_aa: ASGQIDTQY

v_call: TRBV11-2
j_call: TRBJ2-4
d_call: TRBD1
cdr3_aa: ASSPSTGQGNIQY

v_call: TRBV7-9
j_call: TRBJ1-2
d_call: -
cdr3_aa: ASSLSMDSDTGNYGYT

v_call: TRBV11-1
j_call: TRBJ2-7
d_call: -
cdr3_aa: ASSLAGVYEQY

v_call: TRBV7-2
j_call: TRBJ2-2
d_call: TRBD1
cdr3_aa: ASRQRGGPGELF

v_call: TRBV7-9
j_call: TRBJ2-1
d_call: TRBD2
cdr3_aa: ASSLGVSSGGYNEQF

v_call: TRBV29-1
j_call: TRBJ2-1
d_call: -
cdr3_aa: SVGRRLGPEQF

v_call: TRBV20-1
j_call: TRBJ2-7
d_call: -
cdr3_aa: SAREETYEQY

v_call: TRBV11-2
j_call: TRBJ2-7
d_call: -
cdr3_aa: ASSLDNPTYEQY

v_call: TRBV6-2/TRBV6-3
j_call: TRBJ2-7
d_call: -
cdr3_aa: ASSREDYEQY

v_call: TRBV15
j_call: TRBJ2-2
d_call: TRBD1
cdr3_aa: ATAGTGTSGELF

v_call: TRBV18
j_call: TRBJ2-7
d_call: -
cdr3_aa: ASSQRDEQY

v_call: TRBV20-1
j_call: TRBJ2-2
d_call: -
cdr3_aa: SARDLAQPNTGELF

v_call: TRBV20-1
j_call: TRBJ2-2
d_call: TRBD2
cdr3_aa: SAQKLAGDTGELF

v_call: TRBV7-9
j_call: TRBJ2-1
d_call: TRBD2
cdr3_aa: ASSHTSGALYEQF

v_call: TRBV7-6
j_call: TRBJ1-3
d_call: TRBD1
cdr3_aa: ASSSGGGQGASIPSGNTIY

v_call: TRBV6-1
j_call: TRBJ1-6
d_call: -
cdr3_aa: ASIRGGSPLH

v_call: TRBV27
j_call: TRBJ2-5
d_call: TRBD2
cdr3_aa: ASRTYSGGARETQY

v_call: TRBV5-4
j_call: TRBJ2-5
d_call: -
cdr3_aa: ASSLPMVVETQY

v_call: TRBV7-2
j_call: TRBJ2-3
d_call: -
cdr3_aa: ASSLQQTSEY

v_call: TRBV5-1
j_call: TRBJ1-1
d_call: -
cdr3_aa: ASSLEPQGVAEAF

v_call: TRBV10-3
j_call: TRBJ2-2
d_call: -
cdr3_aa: AITAGTDTNTGELF

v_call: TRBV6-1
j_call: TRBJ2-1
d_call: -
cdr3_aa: ASSLRDEQF

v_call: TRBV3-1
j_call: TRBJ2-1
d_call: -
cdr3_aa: ASSQERGARYNEQF

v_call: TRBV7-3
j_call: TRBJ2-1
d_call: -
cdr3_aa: ASGRGSYNEQF

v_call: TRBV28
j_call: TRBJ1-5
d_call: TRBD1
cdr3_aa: ASSLRQGYQPQH

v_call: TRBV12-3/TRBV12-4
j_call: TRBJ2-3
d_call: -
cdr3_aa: ASSRGRYTDTQY

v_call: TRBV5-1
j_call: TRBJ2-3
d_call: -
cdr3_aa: ASSFRDADTQY

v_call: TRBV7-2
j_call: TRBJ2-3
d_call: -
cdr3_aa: ASSLRFPGRDTQY

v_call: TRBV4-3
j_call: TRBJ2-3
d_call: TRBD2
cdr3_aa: ASSQTVGGGDTQY

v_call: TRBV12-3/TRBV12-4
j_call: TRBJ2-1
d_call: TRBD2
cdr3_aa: ASRSLAGAFYNEQF

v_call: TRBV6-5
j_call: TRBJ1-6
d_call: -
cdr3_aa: ASSYGGLKDYNSPLH

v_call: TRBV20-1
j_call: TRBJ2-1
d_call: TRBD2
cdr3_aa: SGPGLAGAPGNEQF

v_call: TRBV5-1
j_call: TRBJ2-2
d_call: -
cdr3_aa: ASSKRTDLTGELF

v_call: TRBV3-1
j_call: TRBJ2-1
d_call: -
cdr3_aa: ASSSRPSDNEQF

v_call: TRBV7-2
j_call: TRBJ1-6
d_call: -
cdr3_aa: ASSFRVTASNSPLH

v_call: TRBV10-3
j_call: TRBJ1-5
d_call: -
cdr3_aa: AISEGGPQH

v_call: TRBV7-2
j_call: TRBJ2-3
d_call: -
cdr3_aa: ASSPGVGAQAGQY

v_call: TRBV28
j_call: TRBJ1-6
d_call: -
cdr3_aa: ASSLSSPLH

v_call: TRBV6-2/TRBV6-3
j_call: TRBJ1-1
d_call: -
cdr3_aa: ASSRRDGNTEAF

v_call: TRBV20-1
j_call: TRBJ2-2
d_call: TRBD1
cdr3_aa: SARDSQGANTGELF

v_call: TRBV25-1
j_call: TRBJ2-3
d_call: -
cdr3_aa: ASSLPGGFTDTQY

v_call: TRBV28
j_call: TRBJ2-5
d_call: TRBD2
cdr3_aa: ASMAGGRLIATQY

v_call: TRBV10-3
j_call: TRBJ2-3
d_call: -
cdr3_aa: AISERGTPSTDTQY

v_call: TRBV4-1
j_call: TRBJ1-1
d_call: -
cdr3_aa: ASSQEGSNTEAF

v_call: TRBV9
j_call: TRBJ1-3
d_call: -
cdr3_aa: ASTPQGSGNTIY